Each of the 26 T cell receptor beta chains below was sequenced from the same sample in a study of T cell repertoires in cytomegalovirus infection (dated by TCRdb to the late 2010s). Sequencing used an Illumina HiSeq 1500. In TCRdb, the public reads were trimmed at Q25 with fastp and aligned with MiXCR, with productive beta chains retained. When rows share a CDR3 protein, they turn into one entry using the most common DNA and genes. For this sample the table gives about 450,000 distinct CDR3 sequences, of which under 40% were detected only once. Roughly 15% of the sample is in the top ten clones. Sequencing was done on a sample of PBMCs. The receptors shown here come from a human donor in good health (CMV status not recorded). Some clones in this sample may be carry-over from other donors' samples.

This clonotype was recorded a few times. V gene TRBV12-3 or TRBV12-4 combines with J gene TRBJ1-5; maybe TRBD1 (6 bases). The CDR3 is 14 residues long. V gave up 11 bases and J gave up 0 bases, with 14 bases separating them. This CDR3 reads CALWEGVSNQPQHF. The CDR3 DNA follows: TGTGCCTTATGGGAGGGGGTTAGCAATCAGCCCCAGCATTTT.

This clonotype was picked up a small number of times. The rearrangement joins TRBV7-9 to TRBJ2-1; D unclear. Trimming cost V 2 bases and J 2 bases, with 7 bases left between them. The germline V gene encodes CDR1 SEHNR and CDR2 FQNEAQ (reference sequence). The CDR3 sequence is 14 residues long. The CDR3: CASSLNGPYNEQFF. The CDR3, as DNA: TGTGCCAGCAGCTTAAATGGCCCCTACAATGAGCAGTTCTTC. Filled out from reference TRBV7-9 and TRBJ2-1, the complete variable domain reads DTGVSQNPRHKITKRGQNVTFRCDPISEHNRLYWYRQTLGQGPEFLTYFQNEAQLEKSRLLSDRFSAERPKGSFSTLEIQRTEQGDSAMYLCASSLNGPYNEQFFGPGTRLTVL.

The chain employs TRBV20-1 and TRBJ1-1; the D is unclear. The V end was cut by 6 bases, the J end by 3 bases, with 5 bases between. This CDR3 has 10 residues. Per germline, CDR1 DFQATT and CDR2 SNEGSKA (reference sequence). The CDR3 nucleotides read TGCAGTGCATGGGACACTGAAGCTTTCTTT. This encodes CSAWDTEAFF.

V is TRBV20-1 and J is TRBJ1-5, with a weak D call TRBD1 (6 bases). Germline-derived CDR1 and CDR2 are DFQATT and SNEGSKA (reference sequence). This CDR3 spans 15 amino acids. V dropped 2 bases and J dropped 9 bases, with 20 bases sitting between them. The CDR3 is CSARSGGTGRGPQHF. The CDR3 DNA follows: TGCAGTGCTAGATCGGGGGGCACAGGGAGGGGGCCCCAGCATTTT.

As concerns this clonotype: Germline is not matched at one junction end, which may reflect a read error. The genes are TRBV7-8 and TRBJ1-6, with D hard to call. CDR3 size: 15 residues. Looked up from germline, CDR1 is SGHVS and CDR2 is FQNEAQ. The CDR3 loop is CDSAHSRGNNSPLHF. The CDR3 DNA reads as TGTGACAGCGCCCACAGCCGGGGAAATAATTCACCCCTCCACTTT.

The V gene is TRBV14, the J gene TRBJ1-6; unclear D gene. This CDR3 has 13 amino acids. Germline values: CDR1 SGHDN, CDR2 FVKESK. The V end was cut by 4 bases, the J end by 10 bases, with 11 bases between. The CDR3 loop is CASSPKSNSPLHF. DNA for the CDR3: TGTGCCAGCAGCCCCAAAAGCAACTCACCCCTCCACTTT.

This clonotype was seen a few times. V is TRBV6-2 or TRBV6-3 and J is TRBJ2-2, with 10 bases matching TRBD2. V was clipped by 8 bases and J by 6 bases; unmatched bases: 12. Germline V gives CDR1 MNHEY, CDR2 SVGEGT. The CDR3 loop spans 16 amino acids. The CDR3 loop reads CASYRTSGPWPGELFF. The CDR3 nucleotides read TGTGCCAGCTACAGGACTAGCGGCCCCTGGCCCGGGGAGCTGTTTTTT.

This clonotype was recorded a few times. The chain links TRBV19 to TRBJ2-1; 7 positions agree with TRBD1. The junction had 7 bases not matched to a gene; V was cut back by 5 bases and J by 6 bases. Germline CDR1 is LNHDA and CDR2 is SQIVND (reference sequence). The CDR3 length is 14 residues. Here the CDR3 reads CASSPGQLVNEQFF. The CDR3 DNA follows: TGTGCCAGTAGTCCGGGACAGTTGGTCAATGAGCAGTTCTTC.

In its sample, this clonotype was seen many times. The rearrangement uses TRBV7-8 and TRBJ2-1; weak D call: TRBD2 (5 bases). The CDR3 has 17 amino acids. The germline V and J ends were trimmed by 5 bases and 4 bases, with 21 bases remaining between them. Germline V gene sequence: CDR1 SGHVS, CDR2 FQNEAQ. CDR3 sequence reads: CASSPGGLKVRYNEQFF. CDR3 nucleotide sequence: TGTGCCAGCAGCCCAGGAGGACTCAAGGTGAGGTACAATGAGCAGTTCTTC. Together with reference TRBV7-8 and TRBJ2-1, the CDR3 gives the full variable domain: GAGVSQSPRYKVAKRGQDVALRCDPISGHVSLFWYQQALGQGPEFLTYFQNEAQLDKSGLPSDRFFAERPEGSVSTLKIQRTQQEDSAVYLCASSPGGLKVRYNEQFFGPGTRLTVL.

This clonotype was detected only a few times. V usage is TRBV4-3 and J usage is TRBJ2-7, with D perhaps being TRBD1 or TRBD2 (5 bases each). The CDR3 consists of 14 residues. Trimming stripped 1 base from V and 3 bases from J, with 10 bases between. Germline V gene sequence: CDR1 LGHNA, CDR2 YSLEER. The CDR3 region is CASSQAGPGYEQYF. The DNA of the CDR3 is TGCGCCAGCAGCCAAGCGGGACCGGGCTACGAGCAGTACTTC.

Many counts were recorded for this clonotype. This chain links TRBV6-1 with TRBJ2-2, with 8 bases lining up with TRBD1. The CDR3 totals 15 residues. Germline V gene lookup returns CDR1 MNHNS and CDR2 SASEGT. The J segment lost 1 base and the V segment lost 7 bases, leaving 5 bases of the junction unmatched. DNA of the CDR3: TGTGCCAGCACGAGGACAGGGTGGAACACCGGGGAGCTGTTTTTT. Its translation: CASTRTGWNTGELFF.

The chain's CDR3 is CASSSSPAYTIYF. In nucleotides, the CDR3 is TGTGCCAGCAGCTCCTCCCCGGCGTACACCATATATTTT. The rearrangement joins TRBV7-2 to TRBJ1-3; D uncertain. Germline loops: CDR1 SGHTA, CDR2 FQGNSA. This CDR3 contains 13 residues. Trimming took off 4 bases at V and 8 bases at J, with 12 bases between the two ends.

There are a few counts of this clonotype. V and J are TRBV28 and TRBJ2-2, with a weak D call TRBD2 (5 bases). V gave up 6 bases and J gave up 6 bases, with 26 bases separating them. The germline V gene encodes CDR1 MDHEN and CDR2 SYDVKM. CDR3 length: 18 residues. This CDR3 is CASRPHPGISLKAGELFF. The CDR3 bases are TGTGCCAGCAGACCTCACCCCGGGATTTCCCTTAAAGCCGGGGAGCTGTTTTTT.

This chain's CDR3 is CSADGTSGEETQYF. Here the CDR3 DNA reads TGCAGTGCTGACGGGACTAGCGGGGAAGAGACCCAGTACTTC. The J gene is TRBJ2-5, the V gene TRBV20-1; 13 nucleotides match TRBD2. CDR3 size: 14 residues. CDR1 is DFQATT and CDR2 is SNEGSKA in the germline V gene (reference sequence). With V trimmed by 5 bases and J by 3 bases, 3 bases remained unmatched.

Comments on this clonotype: The conserved final phenylalanine or tryptophan is absent from the CDR3, which likely points to a read error. It is unclear where the CDR3 begins or ends on the DNA, so no DNA is shown, and the CDR3 is as TCRdb lists it. CDR3 region: CASSRFTGGLHTEAVP. The V gene is TRBV28, the J gene TRBJ1-1; TRBD1 reflects the table's D call only, with no check against the DNA. Germline CDR1 and CDR2: MDHEN and SYDVKM. The CDR3 length equals 16 residues, ends included.

This clonotype was counted between two and nine times. The V call is TRBV6-2 or TRBV6-3, the J call TRBJ1-2, with a tentative D call TRBD1 (6 bases). The germline V and J ends were trimmed by 8 bases and 4 bases, with 11 bases remaining between them. The CDR3 loop spans 12 amino acids. Germline CDR1 and CDR2: MNHEY and SVGEGT. The CDR3 bases are TGTGCCAGCTCGGACAGAATCTATGGCTACACCTTC. Translation: CASSDRIYGYTF.

The chain is built from TRBV24-1 and TRBJ1-5; a weak D match, TRBD1 (6 bases). CDR1 and CDR2 from the germline V gene are KGHDR and SFDVKD. The CDR3 is 16 amino acids. Trimming removed 3 bases from V and 3 bases from J, with 14 bases in between. This chain's CDR3 is CATSDRGASHNQPQHF. CDR3 DNA: TGTGCCACCAGTGATCGGGGGGCCAGTCACAATCAGCCCCAGCATTTT.

The chain has TRBV5-4 and TRBJ1-2; unclear D gene. Germline values: CDR1 SGHNT, CDR2 YYREEE (reference sequence). Trimming shortened V by 0 bases and J by 5 bases, and 20 bases separated the two germline ends. The CDR3 covers 17 residues. DNA of the CDR3: TGTGCCAGCAGCTTGGATGGTCCTAGGCAGATGTATTATGGCTACACCTTC. Its translation is CASSLDGPRQMYYGYTF.

The gene calls are TRBV18 and TRBJ1-2; D is perhaps TRBD1 (6 bases). The CDR3 has 16 residues. With 2 bases removed from V and 4 bases from J, the gap between germline ends came to 17 bases. Germline V CDR1 and CDR2: KGHSH, LQKENI. CDR3 DNA: TGTGCCAGCTCACCATCCCGGGGGCAAGGGACCTATGGCTACACCTTC. This encodes CASSPSRGQGTYGYTF.

The chain combines TRBV12-3 or TRBV12-4 with TRBJ1-1; TRBD1 aligns across 9 bases. J lost 7 bases, V lost 5 bases, and 5 bases had no gene match. The CDR3 totals 13 residues. The CDR3 DNA is TGTGCCAGCAGTGGGGGACAGGGTTTTGAAGCTTTCTTT. It yields the protein CASSGGQGFEAFF.

J is TRBJ2-5 and V is TRBV6-2 or TRBV6-3; D may match TRBD1 or TRBD2 (5 bases each). The CDR3 runs 15 residues. Germline assignment: CDR1 MNHEY and CDR2 SVGEGT. The germline V and J ends were trimmed by 5 bases and 1 base, with 14 bases remaining between them. In DNA, the CDR3 is TGTGCCAGCAGTCACTTCCGGGACGTCCAAGAGACCCAGTACTTC. Protein sequence: CASSHFRDVQETQYF.

Only a few counts were recorded for this clonotype. The CDR3 DNA reads as TGTGCCAGCAGTTTACAGGGACAGGTATTCTACGAGCAGTACTTC. Amino acid sequence: CASSLQGQVFYEQYF. This chain links TRBV28 with TRBJ2-7, with 8 bases that match TRBD1. The CDR3 has 15 amino acids. Germline CDR1 reads MDHEN; CDR2 reads SYDVKM. Losses at the gene ends were 2 bases for V and 3 bases for J; bases not matched to a gene: 6.

As regards this clonotype: Being one base from a much bigger clone, this may be a read error. Lacking the conserved final phenylalanine or tryptophan, this CDR3 likely reflects a read error. The chain employs TRBV7-4 and TRBJ1-5; D unclear. The CDR3 spans 9 residues. Trimming removed 10 bases at V and 7 bases at J, with 5 bases between. CDR1 is SGHVT and CDR2 is SQSDAQ in the germline V gene. The CDR3 is CANAQPQHL. The CDR3 nucleotides are TGTGCCAACGCGCAGCCCCAGCATTTG.

This clonotype showed up just a few times. The chain couples TRBV7-6 to TRBJ2-7, with 7 bases lining up with TRBD1. The length of the CDR3 is 14 residues. Germline loops: CDR1 SGHVS, CDR2 FNYEAQ. J was trimmed by 5 bases and V by 1 base; bases with no gene match: 5. The CDR3 sequence: CASSLEGAADEQYF. The CDR3 DNA reads as TGTGCCAGCAGCTTAGAGGGGGCCGCGGACGAGCAGTACTTC. The full variable domain, with the rest looked up from reference TRBV7-6 and TRBJ2-7, is GAGVSQSPRYKVTKRGQDVALRCDPISGHVSLYWYRQALGQGPEFLTYFNYEAQQDKSGLPNDRFSAERPEGSISTLTIQRTEQRDSAMYRCASSLEGAADEQYFGPGTRLTVT.

The genes are TRBV11-2 and TRBJ1-2, with D perhaps matching TRBD1 (6 bases). Germline V gene sequence: CDR1 SGHAT, CDR2 FQNNGV. The V end was cut by 4 bases, the J end by 5 bases, with 26 bases between. The CDR3 has 18 residues. CDR3 sequence: CASSSRAGGAEGIYGYTF. CDR3 sequence (DNA): TGTGCCAGCAGCTCCCGGGCGGGGGGCGCGGAGGGGATTTATGGCTACACCTTC.

This clonotype occurred a few times. The chain recombines TRBV27 with TRBJ2-1; D is perhaps TRBD1 or TRBD2 (5 bases each). The CDR3 spans 16 residues. V lost 3 bases, J lost 2 bases, and 14 bases lay in between. In germline, CDR1 is MNHEY, CDR2 SMNVEV (reference sequence). As DNA, the CDR3 is TGTGCCAGCAGTTTTTCGGGACGGCGAACCTACAATGAGCAGTTCTTC. Translating gives CASSFSGRRTYNEQFF.